The present entry profiles one TCR beta chain with its context. Its antigen is unknown. No base-level quality is on record; no much larger clone is a single base apart. The sample originates from a study of blood T cell repertoires in COVID-19 (dated by TCRdb to the early 2020s). In the study overall: Samples from collaborators originated in the United States, Italy and Spain and spanned both the acute and convalescent phases of COVID-19. The dataset comprised deeply sampled blood TCRbeta repertoires from subjects exposed to, actively infected with, or recovered from COVID-19. A freely available public database, intended as a resource for researchers studying the immune response to SARS-CoV-2, is where the repertoires were released. The prospective study material was composed of cDNA or gDNA derived from T cells, B-cell-depleted T cells, or PBMCs. The samples were drawn from the first 160 participants of the ongoing ImmuneRACE study and from about 1,200 subjects provided by 6 global collaborators. Sample metadata almost always included a de-identified subject ID, COVID-19 status, age in years and sex. Where available, HLA class I and class II types were obtained from metadata supplied by the sample provider rather than from assay-based typing.

Participants in the prospective study were enrolled through a virtual design, were aged about 18 to 90 years, and lived in 20 to 30 United States geographic areas. Cohort assignment in the prospective study relied on participant-reported clinical history from a screening survey and a study questionnaire. For ImmuneRACE Cohort 3, a participant was defined as recovered based on two consecutive negative NP/OP PCR tests, clearance by a healthcare professional, or resolution of symptoms. Each participant in the prospective study had whole blood, serum and a nasopharyngeal or oropharyngeal swab collected by mobile phlebotomists. Additional blood draws and questionnaires over an approximately two-month period could optionally be provided by prospective study participants. Before DNA extraction, blood samples from the prospective study were shipped at room temperature or frozen. The CDR3 holds 15 amino acids from the cysteine to the phenylalanine. Just CDR3 DNA is preserved here, 45 bases in frame from base 1. The germline V gene (reference sequence) yields LNHDA for CDR1 and SQIVND for CDR2. Trimming removed 1 base from V and 4 bases from J; the gene matches leave 3 bases unexplained.

TCRbeta CDR3 regions were amplified from genomic DNA by means of the immunoSEQ Assay, a bias-controlled multiplex PCR. The original pipeline was this. Within the assay, amplification of reference gene primers was used to estimate how many nucleated cells each sample contained. To quantify the absolute abundance of each unique TCRbeta CDR3 rearrangement, sequence reads were collapsed and filtered. For each sample, productive Simpson clonality was calculated by taking the square root of Simpson's diversity index across productive rearrangements. As stored in TCRdb, this immuneACCESS dataset retains in-frame rearrangements with V and J assigned. A fraction of the clones does not appear; measured against another copy, unresolved V genes explain less than half of the discrepancy, and the remainder lacks a known reason. That table furnishes V, J and clone size, whereas the DNA furnished D and trimming. The sample table shows about 170,000 clones, and more than 85% are seen once. The ten largest account for roughly 7.3% of the sample.

The paper's findings and limits, for the study overall: The amount of clinical and demographic metadata varied by source and participant and was provided uncurated.

The TCR originated in a woman aged 45-65 years who had recovered from COVID-19. This sequence uses TRBV19 and TRBJ2-1; TRBD1 fits 8 bases in the junction. Material for sequencing was PBMCs or T cells enriched from blood (not recorded which). The nucleotides are TGTGCCAGTAGTATAGGACAGGGGAGGTACAATGAGCAGTTCTTC. It encodes CASSIGQGRYNEQFF.